The rows below give T cell receptor beta chains drawn from one sample of a study of cytomegalovirus exposure and HLA in healthy donors. Assay: immunoSEQ multiplex PCR; the TCRdb copy retains only in-frame clones and omits some. The table has about 210,000 clones, around 80% seen once; the top ten hold about 0.47%. The sample taken for sequencing was PBMCs. Receptors originate from a boy aged 10-17 years in good health and CMV-seronegative. CDR3s include the opening cysteine and the closing phenylalanine or tryptophan. D genes are given only for firm matches. Not every row has a clone size; where given, it reads once, few, many or a size class.

abundance: .; d_gene: .; j_gene: TRBJ2-1; v_gene: TRBV5-1; CDR3aa: CASSLEAERSYNEQFF; CDR3nt: TGCGCCAGCAGCTTGGAGGCGGAGCGCTCCTACAATGAGCAGTTCTTC
abundance: .; d_gene: TRBD2; j_gene: TRBJ2-1; v_gene: TRBV4-1; CDR3aa: CASSPLAGPRYNEQFF; CDR3nt: TGCGCCAGCAGTCCTCTAGCGGGGCCTCGATACAATGAGCAGTTCTTC
abundance: .; d_gene: TRBD1; j_gene: TRBJ1-1; v_gene: TRBV5-1; CDR3aa: CASSFTGGYMNTEAFF; CDR3nt: TGCGCCAGCAGCTTCACAGGGGGGTATATGAACACTGAAGCTTTCTTT
abundance: .; d_gene: TRBD2; j_gene: TRBJ2-3; v_gene: TRBV5-1; CDR3aa: CASSLTSGRWTDTQYF; CDR3nt: TGCGCCAGCAGCTTAACTAGCGGGAGATGGACAGATACGCAGTATTTT
abundance: .; d_gene: TRBD1; j_gene: TRBJ2-7; v_gene: TRBV5-1; CDR3aa: CASTPSGQGAGEQYF; CDR3nt: TGCGCCAGCACCCCCTCTGGACAGGGGGCCGGCGAGCAGTACTTC
abundance: .; d_gene: .; j_gene: TRBJ1-1; v_gene: TRBV29-1; CDR3aa: CSVEDFKVRGEAFF; CDR3nt: TGCAGCGTTGAAGATTTTAAGGTGCGGGGGGAAGCTTTCTTT
abundance: .; d_gene: .; j_gene: TRBJ1-1; v_gene: TRBV5-1; CDR3aa: CASSLGAVEAFF; CDR3nt: TGCGCCAGCAGCTTGGGAGCGGTAGAAGCTTTCTTT
abundance: .; d_gene: .; j_gene: TRBJ2-1; v_gene: TRBV29-1; CDR3aa: CSVDGGLHNEQFF; CDR3nt: TGCAGCGTTGACGGGGGGCTGCACAATGAGCAGTTCTTC
abundance: .; d_gene: .; j_gene: TRBJ1-3; v_gene: TRBV25-1; CDR3aa: CASSEDNNSGNTIYF; CDR3nt: TGTGCCAGCAGTGAGGACAACAACTCTGGAAACACCATATATTTT
abundance: .; d_gene: TRBD1; j_gene: TRBJ1-1; v_gene: TRBV7-2; CDR3aa: CASSSRTGGEVGAFF; CDR3nt: TGTGCCAGCAGCTCCCGGACAGGGGGCGAGGTGGGAGCTTTCTTT
abundance: .; d_gene: TRBD2; j_gene: TRBJ2-5; v_gene: TRBV7-2; CDR3aa: CASSLAGARQETQYF; CDR3nt: TGTGCCAGCAGCCTAGCGGGAGCTCGTCAAGAGACCCAGTACTTC
abundance: .; d_gene: .; j_gene: TRBJ2-3; v_gene: TRBV5-6; CDR3aa: CASSIDQTGTQYF; CDR3nt: TGTGCCAGCAGCATAGACCAGACGGGTACGCAGTATTTT
abundance: .; d_gene: .; j_gene: TRBJ1-4; v_gene: TRBV7-9; CDR3aa: CASSLRGGNEKLFF; CDR3nt: TGTGCCAGCAGCTTAAGGGGAGGGAATGAAAAACTGTTTTTT
abundance: few; d_gene: .; j_gene: TRBJ1-2; v_gene: TRBV4-1; CDR3aa: CASSQPFPGLLLF; CDR3nt: TGCGCCAGCAGCCAGCCTTTCCCGGGACTCCTCCTCTTC